This entry is about one T cell receptor (beta chain). Its specificity is not known. These data belong to a study of T cell repertoires in urothelial bladder cancer. Study at large: The approximately twelve resected lesions were three cT0, three cTa, three cT1 and three cT2 or greater. The study's findings and limits: Infiltrating lymphocytes: median 2% in carcinoma versus about 12% in benign specimens. A single clone reached 2% to 2.5% in benign versus up to roughly 17% in carcinoma. Urothelial carcinoma specimens: median roughly 5,600 T cells versus over 20,000 in benign.

Data came from immunoSEQ multiplex PCR; TCRdb stores just in-frame clones and leaves some out. The sample consists of fewer than 15,000 clones, roughly 65% of them appearing once. Germline-derived CDR1 and CDR2 are LNHDA and SQIVND (reference sequence). The CDR3 consists of 17 residues. V gave up 7 bases and J gave up 3 bases; unmatched junction bases: 15. The V and J genes are TRBV19 and TRBJ2-1, with TRBD2 matching over 7 bases. Sequencing was performed on tumor-infiltrating cells from bladder cancer. The sequence derives from a human donor with urothelial carcinoma. The DNA of the CDR3 is TGTGCCAGTAAAGGGTTGGGGATAACGGGGGGCTACAATGAGCAGTTCTTC. This encodes CASKGLGITGGYNEQFF.